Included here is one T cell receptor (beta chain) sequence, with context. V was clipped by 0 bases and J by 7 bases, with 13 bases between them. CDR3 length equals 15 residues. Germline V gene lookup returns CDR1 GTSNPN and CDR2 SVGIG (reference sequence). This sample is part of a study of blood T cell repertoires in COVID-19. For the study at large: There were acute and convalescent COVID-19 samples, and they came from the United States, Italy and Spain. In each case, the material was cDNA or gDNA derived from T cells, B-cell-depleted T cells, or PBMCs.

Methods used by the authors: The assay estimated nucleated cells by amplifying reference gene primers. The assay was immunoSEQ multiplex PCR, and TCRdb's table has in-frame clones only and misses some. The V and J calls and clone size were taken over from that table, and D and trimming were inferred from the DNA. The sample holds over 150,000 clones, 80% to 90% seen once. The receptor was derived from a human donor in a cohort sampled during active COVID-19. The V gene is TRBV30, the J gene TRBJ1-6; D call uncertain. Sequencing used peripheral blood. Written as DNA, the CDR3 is TGTGCCTGGAGTGTACTGTTGACCGGGAATTCACCCCTCCACTTT. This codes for CAWSVLLTGNSPLHF.